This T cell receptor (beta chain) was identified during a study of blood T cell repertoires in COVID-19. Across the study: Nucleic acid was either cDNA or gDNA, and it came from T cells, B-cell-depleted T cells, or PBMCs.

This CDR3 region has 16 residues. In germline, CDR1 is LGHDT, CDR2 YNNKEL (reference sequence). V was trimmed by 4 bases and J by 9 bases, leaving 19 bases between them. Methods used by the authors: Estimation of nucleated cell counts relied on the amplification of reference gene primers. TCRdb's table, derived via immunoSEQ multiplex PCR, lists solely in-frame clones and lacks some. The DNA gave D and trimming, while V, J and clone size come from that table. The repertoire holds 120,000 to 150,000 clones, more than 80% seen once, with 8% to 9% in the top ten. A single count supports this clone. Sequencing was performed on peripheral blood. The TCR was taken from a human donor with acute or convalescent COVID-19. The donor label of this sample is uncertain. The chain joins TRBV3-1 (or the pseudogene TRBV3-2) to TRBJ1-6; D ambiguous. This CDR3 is CASSPREAGSSSPLHF. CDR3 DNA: TGTGCCAGCAGCCCCCGCGAAGCCGGGTCAAGTTCACCCCTCCACTTT.